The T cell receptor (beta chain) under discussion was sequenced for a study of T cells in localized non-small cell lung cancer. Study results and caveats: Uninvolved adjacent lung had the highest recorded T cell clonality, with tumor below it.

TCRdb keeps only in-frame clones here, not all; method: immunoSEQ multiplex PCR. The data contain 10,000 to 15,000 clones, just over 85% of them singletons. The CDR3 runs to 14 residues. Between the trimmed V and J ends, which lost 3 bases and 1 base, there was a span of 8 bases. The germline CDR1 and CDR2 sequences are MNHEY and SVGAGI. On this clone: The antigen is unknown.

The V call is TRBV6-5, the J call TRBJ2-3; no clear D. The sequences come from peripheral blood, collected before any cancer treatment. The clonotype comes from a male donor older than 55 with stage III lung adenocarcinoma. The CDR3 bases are TGTGCCAGCAGTTATTACTGGCGCACAGATACGCAGTATTTT. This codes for CASSYYWRTDTQYF.